This T cell receptor (beta chain) was sequenced for a study of cytotoxic CD8 clonotypes in ibrutinib-treated CLL. Generated by immunoSEQ multiplex PCR, the TCRdb table keeps only in-frame clones and is missing some. The sample yields a few hundred thousand clones, 80% seen once. This specimen was PBMCs, taken before ibrutinib treatment. This sequence was found in a human donor with chronic lymphocytic leukemia.

The CDR3, as DNA: TGTGCCTGGAGCTACGGACAGGGCTACGAGCAGTACTTC. It encodes CAWSYGQGYEQYF. The chain joins TRBV30 to TRBJ2-7, with 8 nucleotides matching TRBD1. Losses at the gene ends were 3 bases for V and 3 bases for J; bases not matched to a gene: 4. CDR1 is GTSNPN and CDR2 is SVGIG in the germline V gene (reference sequence). CDR3 length: 13 residues.